The clone carrying this T cell receptor beta chain was recorded once. Its cognate antigen is unknown. This sample stems from a study of OX40 agonist ivuxolimab in advanced cancers. Study details: Dose-escalation patients were diagnosed with hepatocellular carcinoma, melanoma, renal cell cancer or head and neck cancer. Whole-study results and caveats: Both blood CD4+ and CD8+ T cells showed clonal growth by week 6 at 0.1 to 3.0 mg/kg.

Repertoires were generated with immunoSEQ multiplex PCR, while TCRdb's copy carries only in-frame clones and drops some. In the table there are fewer than 65,000 clones, 80% to 90% of which are singletons. The CDR3 spans 16 residues. V gave up 5 bases and J gave up 6 bases; unmatched junction bases: 10. In germline, CDR1 is MDHEN, CDR2 SYDVKM. V is TRBV28 and J is TRBJ2-4, with TRBD2 matching over 10 bases. The clonotype comes from an adult with an advanced solid tumor such as melanoma, head and neck, liver or kidney cancer. Specimen: CD4+ or CD8+ T cells sorted from blood, collected in a trial of the OX40 agonist ivuxolimab. The CDR3 DNA is TGTGCCAGCAGTCCCCTACCACTAGCGGGAACAAACATTCAGTACTTC. It codes for CASSPLPLAGTNIQYF.